This TCR beta chain was profiled in a study of OX40 agonist ivuxolimab in advanced cancers. Study at large: Of the participants, around 43% had some prior anti-PD-1, anti-PD-L1 or anti-CTLA-4 therapy, which was allowed.

Trimming stripped 2 bases from V and 7 bases from J, with 18 bases between. This CDR3 has 15 amino acids. Germline V gene lookup returns CDR1 SGHTA and CDR2 FQGNSA. Patients were ineligible given autoimmune disease history or systemic immunosuppression. Method: immunoSEQ multiplex PCR; TCRdb's copy keeps in-frame clones and lacks some. The sample lists around 33,000 clones; 84% were seen once. This sequence originates from an adult with an advanced solid tumor such as melanoma, head and neck, liver or kidney cancer. The material was CD4+ or CD8+ T cells sorted from blood, obtained in a trial of the OX40 agonist ivuxolimab. This rearrangement joins TRBV7-2 to TRBJ2-7, with D possibly being TRBD2 (6 bases). The CDR3 protein is CASSLLAGWAGEQYF. For the CDR3, the DNA is TGTGCCAGCAGCTTACTTGCCGGATGGGCGGGAGAGCAGTACTTC.